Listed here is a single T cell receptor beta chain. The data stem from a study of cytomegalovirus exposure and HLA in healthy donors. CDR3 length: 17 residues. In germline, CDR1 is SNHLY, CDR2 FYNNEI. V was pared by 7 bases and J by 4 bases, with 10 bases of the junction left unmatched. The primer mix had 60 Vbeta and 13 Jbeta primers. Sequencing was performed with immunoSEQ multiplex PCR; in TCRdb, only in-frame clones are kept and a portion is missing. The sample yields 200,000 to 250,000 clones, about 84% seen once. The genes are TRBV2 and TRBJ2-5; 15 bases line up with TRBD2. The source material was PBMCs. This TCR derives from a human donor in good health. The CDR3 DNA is TGTGCCAGCACTCGGACTAGCGGGAGGGCAACCCCAGAGACCCAGTACTTC. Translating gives CASTRTSGRATPETQYF. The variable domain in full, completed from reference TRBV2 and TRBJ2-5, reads EPEVTQTPSHQVTQMGQEVILRCVPISNHLYFYWYRQILGQKVEFLVSFYNNEISEKSEIFDDQFSVERPDGSNFTLKIRSTKLEDSAMYFCASTRTSGRATPETQYFGPGTRLLVL.